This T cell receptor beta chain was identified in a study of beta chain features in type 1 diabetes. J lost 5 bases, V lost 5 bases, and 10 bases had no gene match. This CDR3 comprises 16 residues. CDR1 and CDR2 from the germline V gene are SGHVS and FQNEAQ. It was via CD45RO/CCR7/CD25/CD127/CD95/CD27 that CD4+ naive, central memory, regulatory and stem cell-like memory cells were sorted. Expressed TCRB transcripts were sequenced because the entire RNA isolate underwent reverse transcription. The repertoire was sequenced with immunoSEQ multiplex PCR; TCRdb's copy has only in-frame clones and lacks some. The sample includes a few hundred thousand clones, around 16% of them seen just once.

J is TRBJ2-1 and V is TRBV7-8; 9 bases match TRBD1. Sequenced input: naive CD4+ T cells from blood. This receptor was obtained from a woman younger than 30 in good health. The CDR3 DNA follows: TGTGCCAGCAGCCCTCGGTATGACAGGGGGAACAATGAGCAGTTCTTC. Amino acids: CASSPRYDRGNNEQFF.